This entry describes one T cell receptor (beta chain). Its specificity is unknown. Looked up from germline, CDR1 is MDHEN and CDR2 is SYDVKM. The CDR3 loop spans 14 amino acids. The germline V and J ends were trimmed by 6 bases and 0 bases, with 9 bases remaining between them. This sample stems from a study of identical twins. Whole-study findings and limits: The study found weaker excess twin sharing in beta out-of-frame sequences. The study found excess low generation probability among twin-shared out-of-frame alpha sequences. A cross-sectional statistical analysis, not follow-up of the same donors, supported the conclusions.

TCRdb reanalysed the 5' RACE reads using MiXCR and keeps one entry per CDR3 protein. The sample includes some 900,000 distinct CDR3 sequences, roughly an eighth seen only once; the top ten take 1.5% to 2%. Another study also made use of these data, one on yellow fever vaccine responses in identical twins. That investigation notes: Twins' vaccine T cell responses reportedly seemed partly convergent and partly personalized.

The TCR was taken from a woman aged 18-35 years in good health. Sequences were obtained from PBMCs. V gene TRBV28 combines with J gene TRBJ1-3, with D uncertain. CDR3 loop: CASRSDNSGNTIYF. The CDR3 region has the DNA TGTGCCAGCAGGTCAGACAACTCTGGAAACACCATATATTTT.